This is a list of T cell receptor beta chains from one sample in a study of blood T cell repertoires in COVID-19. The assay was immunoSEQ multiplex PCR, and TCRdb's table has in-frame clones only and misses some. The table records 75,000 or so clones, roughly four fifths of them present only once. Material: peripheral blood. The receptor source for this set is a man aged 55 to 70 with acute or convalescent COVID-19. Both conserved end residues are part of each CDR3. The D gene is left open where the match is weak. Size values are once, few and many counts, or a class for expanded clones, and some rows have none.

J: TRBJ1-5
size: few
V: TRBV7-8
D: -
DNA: TGTGCCAGCAGCCCCCGACAAAGCAATCAGCCCCAGCATTTT
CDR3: CASSPRQSNQPQHF

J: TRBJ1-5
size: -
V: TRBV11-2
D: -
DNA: TGTGCCAGCAGCACGGACTCGGGAAAGCCCCAGCATTTT
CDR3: CASSTDSGKPQHF

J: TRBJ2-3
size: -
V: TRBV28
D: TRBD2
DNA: TGTGCCAGCAGTTTAGGTCTAGCGGGAGGAGGGGCAGATACGCAGTATTTT
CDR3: CASSLGLAGGGADTQYF

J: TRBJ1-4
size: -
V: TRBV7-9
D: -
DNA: TGTGCCAGCAGCATTCCCCGGGGGACCACTAATGAAAAACTGTTTTTT
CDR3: CASSIPRGTTNEKLFF

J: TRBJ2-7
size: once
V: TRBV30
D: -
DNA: TGTGCCTGGGCAGGTGGGGGGGCCCTCTACGAGCAGTACTTC
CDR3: CAWAGGGALYEQYF

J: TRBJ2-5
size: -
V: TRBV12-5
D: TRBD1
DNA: TGTGCTAGTGGACGAACAGGGGTAGAGACCCAGTACTTC
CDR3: CASGRTGVETQYF

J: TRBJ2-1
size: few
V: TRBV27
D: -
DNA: TGTGCCAGCCCTTGTCGGCAGGGCCCCCCCAATGAGCAGTTCTTC
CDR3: CASPCRQGPPNEQFF

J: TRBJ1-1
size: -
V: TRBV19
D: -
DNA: TGTGCCAGTAGTATCCAGGGGAACACTGAAGCTTTCTTT
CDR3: CASSIQGNTEAFF

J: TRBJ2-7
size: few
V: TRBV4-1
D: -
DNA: TGCGCCAGCAGCCAGGGACACGGACCCTCCTACGAGCAGTACTTC
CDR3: CASSQGHGPSYEQYF

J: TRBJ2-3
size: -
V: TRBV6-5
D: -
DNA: TGTGCCAGCAGTTACCAGGGACTGAGTAACACAGATACGCAGTATTTT
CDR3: CASSYQGLSNTDTQYF

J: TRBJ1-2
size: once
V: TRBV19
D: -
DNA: TGTGCCAGTAGTCAGGCAGAGAACTATGGCTACACCTTC
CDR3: CASSQAENYGYTF

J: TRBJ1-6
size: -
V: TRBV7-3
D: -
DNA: TGTGCCAGCAGCTTAGGAGGGGACTATAATTCACCCCTCCACTTT
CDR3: CASSLGGDYNSPLHF

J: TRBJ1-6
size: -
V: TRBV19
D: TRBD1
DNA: TGTGCCAGTAATCTCGACAGGGGTGATTCCCTCCACTTT
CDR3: CASNLDRGDSLHF

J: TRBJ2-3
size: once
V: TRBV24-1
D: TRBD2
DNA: TGTGCCACCAGTACGTCTAGCGGAGCAGGCGATACGCAGTATTTT
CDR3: CATSTSSGAGDTQYF

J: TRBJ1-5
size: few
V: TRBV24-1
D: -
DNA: TGTGCCACCAGTAAGGAGGGCAATCAGCCCCAGCATTTT
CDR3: CATSKEGNQPQHF

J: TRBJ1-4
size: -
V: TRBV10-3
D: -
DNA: TGTGCCATCAGTGAATGGGGCTCAACTAATGAAAAACTGTTTTTT
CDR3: CAISEWGSTNEKLFF

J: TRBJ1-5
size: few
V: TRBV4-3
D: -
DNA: TGCGCCAGCAGCCAGCTGACCACAGGCGGGCCCCAGCATTTT
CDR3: CASSQLTTGGPQHF

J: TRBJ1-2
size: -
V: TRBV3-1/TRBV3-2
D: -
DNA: TGTGCCAGCAGCCAAGATGGGAGAGGGCGGGGTGGCTACACCTTC
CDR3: CASSQDGRGRGGYTF

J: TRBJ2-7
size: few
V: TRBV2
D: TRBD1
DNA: TGTGCCATCCAGGGACAGGTGGGCGAGCAGTACTTC
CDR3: CAIQGQVGEQYF

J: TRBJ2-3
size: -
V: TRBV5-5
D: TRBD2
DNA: TGTGCCAGCAGCTCTAGCGGGGACACAGATACGCAGTATTTT
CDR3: CASSSSGDTDTQYF

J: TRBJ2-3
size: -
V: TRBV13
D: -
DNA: TGTGCCAGCATCCTTAGAGGCACAGATACGCAGTATTTT
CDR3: CASILRGTDTQYF

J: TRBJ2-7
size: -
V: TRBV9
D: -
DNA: TGTGCCAGCAGCGCCCCCTTAGAGCAGTACTTC
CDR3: CASSAPLEQYF